A selection of T cell receptor beta chains follows, all from one sample in a study of beta chain features in type 1 diabetes. Assay used: immunoSEQ multiplex PCR; TCRdb lists only in-frame clones, some missing. The sample lists 350,000 or so clones, around a fifth occurring once. The sample consisted of naive CD4+ T cells from blood. These receptors came from a young woman in good health. Both conserved end residues are part of each CDR3. A D gene is named only where the DNA matches it firmly. A clone size is listed for some rows: how often the clone was seen (once, few, many), or a class if it is expanded.

TRBJ2-1 | TRBV5-6 | NA | TRBD2 | TGTGCCAGCAGCTTGGTCCGGACTAGCGGGAGAATGAATGAGCAGTTCTTC | CASSLVRTSGRMNEQFF
TRBJ1-3 | TRBV29-1 | few | TRBD1 | TGCAGCGTTGCAGGGGGCACCGGAAACACCATATATTTT | CSVAGGTGNTIYF
TRBJ1-6 | TRBV7-2 | NA | TRBD1 | TGTGCCAGCAGCCGGGACAGGGCCAATTCACCCCTCCACTTT | CASSRDRANSPLHF
TRBJ2-1 | TRBV30 | NA | NA | TGTGCCTGGAAACCCCAATCCAGGGGGCAGTTCTTC | CAWKPQSRGQFF
TRBJ2-7 | TRBV5-4 | NA | NA | TGTGCCAGCAGCTTGGTCGGGGGAGTCTACGAGCAGTACTTC | CASSLVGGVYEQYF
TRBJ1-1 | TRBV5-6 | few | NA | TGTGCCAGCAGCCCGCGAACAGGGGAAGCTTTCTTT | CASSPRTGEAFF
TRBJ2-1 | TRBV9 | NA | TRBD2 | TGTGCCAGCAGCGTAGCCGGACTAGCGGTCTATGAGCAGTTCTTC | CASSVAGLAVYEQFF
TRBJ1-4 | TRBV9 | NA | NA | TGTGCCAGCAGCGTAGCCCCCCAGGGCCTCAAACTGTTTTTT | CASSVAPQGLKLFF
TRBJ2-3 | TRBV7-2 | NA | TRBD2 | TGTGCCAGCAGCCCGACCGTGGGGGGGACGCAGTATTTT | CASSPTVGGTQYF
TRBJ1-2 | TRBV5-1 | NA | NA | TGCGCCAGCAGCTCTATAAGTTCCTATGGCTACACCTTC | CASSSISSYGYTF
TRBJ2-3 | TRBV7-9 | few | NA | TGTGCCAGCAGCTTTGGTTGGGGCACGGATACGCAGTATTTT | CASSFGWGTDTQYF
TRBJ2-1 | TRBV19 | NA | TRBD2 | TGTGCCAGTAGTAAAGCGGGACTTAAGGGTGAGCAGTTCTTC | CASSKAGLKGEQFF
TRBJ1-1 | TRBV19 | NA | TRBD1 | TGTGCCAGTAGTCCGTCGTGGGCCAGGGGGCTGAACACTGAAGCTTTCTTT | CASSPSWARGLNTEAFF
TRBJ2-1 | TRBV11-2 | few | TRBD2 | TGTGCCAGCAGCTTAGCCGGGACTATGCAGTTCTTC | CASSLAGTMQFF
TRBJ2-7 | TRBV2 | NA | NA | TGTGCCAGCAGTGAAGCGCGAGGCTACGAGCAGTACTTC | CASSEARGYEQYF
TRBJ2-1 | TRBV18 | few | TRBD1 | TGTGCCAGCTCACCACCCGACAGGGGACGGTTCTTC | CASSPPDRGRFF
TRBJ2-5 | TRBV29-1 | few | TRBD2 | TGCAGCGTCTCGGCTGGGACTAGCGGCCCAGAGACCCAGTACTTC | CSVSAGTSGPETQYF
TRBJ1-4 | TRBV5-1 | NA | TRBD1 | TGCGCCAGCAGCATGATGGGACAGGCCGGGGAAAAACTGTTTTTT | CASSMMGQAGEKLFF
TRBJ2-6 | TRBV9 | NA | NA | TGTGCCAGCAGTCCCAGGGGCTCTGGGGCCAACGTCCTGACTTTC | CASSPRGSGANVLTF
TRBJ2-7 | TRBV12-5 | NA | TRBD1 | TGTGCTAGTGGTTTGGGACAGGGTAGGTACGAGCAGTACTTC | CASGLGQGRYEQYF
TRBJ2-4 | TRBV4-1 | few | NA | TGCGCCAGCAGCCCTTTTGGAGGATTCGCCAAAAACATTCAGTACTTC | CASSPFGGFAKNIQYF
TRBJ1-5 | TRBV13 | few | NA | TGTGCCAGCAGCTTCCAGGGCCCCTATCAGCCCCAGCATTTT | CASSFQGPYQPQHF
TRBJ2-7 | TRBV30 | few | NA | TGTGCCTGGAGATGGACACGCGGCTCCTACGAGCAGTACTTC | CAWRWTRGSYEQYF
TRBJ1-2 | TRBV7-2 | few | TRBD1 | TGTGCCAGCAGCTTAGTCAGGGGGCAGGGCTACACCTTC | CASSLVRGQGYTF
TRBJ2-1 | TRBV5-1 | NA | NA | TGCGCCAGCAGCTTGGCCGGGGGAGTTCGGTTAAATGAGCAGTTCTTC | CASSLAGGVRLNEQFF
TRBJ2-1 | TRBV5-1 | few | TRBD2 | TGCGCCAGCAGCTTGGCCCCGGGAGGGTCCAATGAGCAGTTCTTC | CASSLAPGGSNEQFF
TRBJ1-1 | TRBV7-3 | NA | NA | TGTGCCAGCAGCTTATTACAGAACACTGAAGCTTTCTTT | CASSLLQNTEAFF
TRBJ1-1 | TRBV5-6 | NA | NA | TGTGCCAGCAGCTTGACCAGGATGAACACTGAAGCTTTCTTT | CASSLTRMNTEAFF
TRBJ1-2 | TRBV18 | NA | TRBD1 | TGTGCCAGCTCACCGTCGGAGCAGGGGGCCATCTATGGCTACACCTTC | CASSPSEQGAIYGYTF
TRBJ2-3 | TRBV2 | NA | TRBD1 | TGTGCCAGCAGTTTTGGACAGGGCACAGATACGCAGTATTTT | CASSFGQGTDTQYF
TRBJ2-5 | TRBV4-2 | few | NA | TGTGCCAGCAGCCAAGACCGCGCTGGAGAGACCCAGTACTTC | CASSQDRAGETQYF
TRBJ2-2 | TRBV18 | few | TRBD2 | TGTGCCAGCTCACCCCTGGCCGGGGGGACGAACACCGGGGAGCTGTTTTTT | CASSPLAGGTNTGELFF
TRBJ2-2 | TRBV6-1 | few | TRBD2 | TGTGCCAGCAACACCGGGACTAGCGGGAGTAGGGTGCTGTTTTTT | CASNTGTSGSRVLFF
TRBJ2-3 | TRBV4-1 | few | TRBD2 | TGCGCCAGCAGCCCCCTTCCGGGTGCGGGAGTGACAGATACGCAGTATTTT | CASSPLPGAGVTDTQYF
TRBJ1-2 | TRBV6-5 | few | NA | TGTGCCAGTCATGGACGGGGGGATGGCTACACCTTC | CASHGRGDGYTF
TRBJ2-1 | TRBV30 | NA | TRBD2 | TGTGCCTGGAACTTGCGGGAGACTTCCTACAATGAGCAGTTCTTC | CAWNLRETSYNEQFF
TRBJ1-5 | TRBV30 | few | NA | TGTGCCTGGGGAGGAGGTCAGCCCCAGCATTTT | CAWGGGQPQHF
TRBJ2-2 | TRBV13 | NA | TRBD1 | TGTGCCAGCAGCCTCCGAAGGGGGCGATCCAACACCGGGGAGCTGTTTTTT | CASSLRRGRSNTGELFF
TRBJ2-5 | TRBV19 | NA | TRBD2 | TGTGCGAGCAAAGCTAGCGGGGCCCCCTCGAACTTC | CASKASGAPSNF
TRBJ1-5 | TRBV18 | NA | TRBD1 | TGTGCCAGCTCACCACCCCCGGGACAGGGGGCCCTAAGGACTCAGCCCCAGCATTTT | CASSPPPGQGALRTQPQHF
TRBJ2-1 | TRBV2 | NA | TRBD2 | TGTGCCAGCAAGCGGGGTCCCTACAATGAGCAGTTCTTC | CASKRGPYNEQFF
TRBJ2-1 | TRBV27 | NA | TRBD2 | TGTGCCAGCAGTTTACGCCCGGGGGGTGAGCAGTTCTTC | CASSLRPGGEQFF
TRBJ2-7 | TRBV4-3 | few | NA | TGCGCCAGCAGCCCGGCTTCACGGGACTACGAGCAGTACTTC | CASSPASRDYEQYF
TRBJ1-1 | TRBV5-4 | NA | TRBD1 | TGTGCCAGCAGCGACAGGGTTTCCACTGAAGCTTTCTTT | CASSDRVSTEAFF
TRBJ1-4 | TRBV30 | NA | TRBD1 | TGTGCCTGGAGTATCTGGGACAGTTTTAATGAAAAACTGTTTTTT | CAWSIWDSFNEKLFF
TRBJ1-1 | TRBV18 | NA | NA | TGTGCCAGCTCCCGGGATAGCTTGAACACTGAAGCTTTCTTT | CASSRDSLNTEAFF
TRBJ2-1 | TRBV6-6 | NA | TRBD2 | TGTGCCAGCAGGGGGGGGACTAGCGGGAGCTATGAGCAGTTCTTC | CASRGGTSGSYEQFF
TRBJ2-5 | TRBV10-2 | NA | TRBD2 | TGCGCCAGCAGTACCGGGACTAGCAGCGGAGAGACCCAGTACTTC | CASSTGTSSGETQYF
TRBJ2-7 | TRBV7-2 | few | NA | TGTGCCAGCAGCCCTGACTTTCCCTACGAGCAGTACTTC | CASSPDFPYEQYF